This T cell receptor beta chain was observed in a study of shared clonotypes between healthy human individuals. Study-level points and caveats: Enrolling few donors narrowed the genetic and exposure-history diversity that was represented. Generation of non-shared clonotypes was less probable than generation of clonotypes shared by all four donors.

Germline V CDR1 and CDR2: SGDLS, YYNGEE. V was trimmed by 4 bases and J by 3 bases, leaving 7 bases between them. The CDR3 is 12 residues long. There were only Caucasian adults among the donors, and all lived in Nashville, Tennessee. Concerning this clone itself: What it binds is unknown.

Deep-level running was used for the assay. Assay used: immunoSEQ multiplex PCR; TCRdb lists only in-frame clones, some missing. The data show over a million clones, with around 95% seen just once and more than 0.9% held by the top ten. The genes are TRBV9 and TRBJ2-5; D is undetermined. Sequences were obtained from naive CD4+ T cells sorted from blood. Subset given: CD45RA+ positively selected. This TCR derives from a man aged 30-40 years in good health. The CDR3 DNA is TGTGCCAGCAGCTTGGATAAAGAGACCCAGTACTTC. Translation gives CASSLDKETQYF.